Listed below are T cell receptor beta chains from one sample, sequenced in a study of T cell responses to AZD1222 COVID-19 vaccine. Produced via immunoSEQ multiplex PCR; TCRdb's table is partial and in-frame only. Of roughly 100,000 clones detected, nearly 90% appear once; the ten largest clones hold roughly 45%. Here the sequenced sample was peripheral blood, taken 28 days after the second AZD1222 dose. The receptors shown here come from an adult who received the AZD1222 COVID-19 vaccine. Both conserved end residues are part of each CDR3. The order of the fields is V gene, J gene, CDR3 protein.

TRBV7-8,TRBJ2-5,CASSLGLERATQYF
TRBV19,TRBJ2-2,CASSGQLGTGELFF
TRBV27,TRBJ1-3,CASSPYRGVLENTIYF
TRBV5-1,TRBJ1-2,CASSSGPPDYGYTF
TRBV2,TRBJ1-3,CASSETDSGNTIYF
TRBV3-1/TRBV3-2,TRBJ2-3,CASSQGGIRDRVPPDTQYF
TRBV25-1,TRBJ1-1,CASSDPPRVTEAFF
TRBV7-2,TRBJ1-2,CASSLPGTAPGYTF
TRBV5-1,TRBJ2-3,CASRSGSGTDTQYF
TRBV5-8,TRBJ2-3,CASSLVFQDTQYF
TRBV11-2,TRBJ2-7,CASSKLAGGDEQYF
TRBV28,TRBJ2-1,CASRLQGTYNEQFF
TRBV6-5,TRBJ2-3,CASSYRNSPKDTQYF
TRBV2,TRBJ2-4,CASSTPAEYF
TRBV11-3,TRBJ2-1,CASSYQPGQGVQEQFF
TRBV7-9,TRBJ1-2,CASSAEIRESYYGYTF
TRBV18,TRBJ1-3,CASSPQGAGNTIYF
TRBV11-1,TRBJ2-1,CASSSSHEQFF
TRBV18,TRBJ1-5,CASSRDSGDQPQHF
TRBV6-5,TRBJ2-1,CASSQRAGPYNEQFF
TRBV7-6,TRBJ1-5,CASSLALGQPQHF
TRBV28,TRBJ1-1,CASSLPQTGRGWGSEAFF
TRBV6-1,TRBJ1-2,CASSERVNYGYTF
TRBV6-5,TRBJ1-5,CASSPQGYQPQHF
TRBV4-3,TRBJ2-7,CASSQGWGLVFYEQYF
TRBV11-2,TRBJ2-7,CASSLGRGGAYEQYF
TRBV30,TRBJ2-1,CAWTTKNRTEQFF
TRBV5-6,TRBJ1-1,CASSLGEQGIRTEAFF
TRBV5-5,TRBJ1-6,CASSVSPQTGRWFENSPLHF
TRBV5-1,TRBJ2-7,CASSLAGRGLYEQYF
TRBV5-4,TRBJ1-5,CASSFGQGHNQPQHF
TRBV6-2/TRBV6-3,TRBJ2-2,CASSPVSPGELFF
TRBV11-2,TRBJ2-7,CASSSTSGRKYF
TRBV4-1,TRBJ2-7,CASSHGKDRGNEQYF
TRBV5-1,TRBJ2-7,CASSSRGNYEQYF
TRBV9,TRBJ1-3,CASSPLTGSGNTIYF
TRBV5-1,TRBJ2-2,CASSSHTDRPTGPELFF
TRBV7-8,TRBJ1-5,CASSLEQGANQPQHF